This T cell receptor (beta chain) originates from a study of blood T cell repertoires in COVID-19. Original analysis: Amplified reference gene primers provided the basis for estimating nucleated cell counts. The assay was immunoSEQ multiplex PCR, and TCRdb's table has in-frame clones only and misses some. Clonal size and the V and J genes are those of that table, whereas D and trimming came from the DNA. The sample yields 400,000 or so clones, 85% to 90% seen once. The CDR3 consists of 14 residues. Germline V lookup: CDR1 SQVTM, CDR2 ANQGSEA. V was pared by 6 bases and J by 4 bases, with 16 bases between.

The receptor was derived from a man aged 25 to 40 who had recovered from COVID-19. Material: PBMCs or T cells enriched from blood (not recorded which). The V call is TRBV29-1, the J call TRBJ1-3, with D possibly TRBD1 on 6 matching bases. The CDR3 coding sequence is TGCAGCGTGGACGATACAGGGTTCGGAAACACCATATATTTT. It yields the protein CSVDDTGFGNTIYF.